This T cell receptor (beta chain) stems from a study of cytomegalovirus exposure and HLA in healthy donors. Study findings and constraints: It was reported that TCR beta sequences correctly inferred the HLA-A and HLA-B alleles for most subjects.

This clone is a singleton in its sample. Its target is not known. PCR employed 60 Vbeta and 13 Jbeta primers. Assay: immunoSEQ multiplex PCR; the TCRdb copy retains only in-frame clones and omits some. The table includes approximately 100,000 clones, 65% to 75% detected once. V dropped 2 bases and J dropped 6 bases, with 10 bases sitting between them. The CDR3 extends over 13 amino acids. Germline values: CDR1 MDHEN, CDR2 SYDVKM. The sequenced sample was PBMCs. This chain connects TRBV28 to TRBJ1-1, with D unclear. The TCR originated in a woman between 40 and 55 years old in good health and CMV-seronegative. CDR3 region: CASSLPTYSEAFF. Here the CDR3 DNA reads TGTGCCAGCAGTTTACCGACATACTCTGAAGCTTTCTTT.